There are many counts of the clone carrying this T cell receptor (beta chain). This entry comes from a study of CD8 T cells in ankylosing spondylitis. This CDR3 has 14 residues. Trimming pared 0 bases from V and 4 bases from J, leaving 9 bases between. Germline V gives CDR1 LNHNV, CDR2 YYDKDF (reference sequence). Via MiXCR, TCRdb re-called the 5' RACE reads, giving one row per CDR3 protein. The sample carries approximately 130,000 distinct CDR3 sequences, 9.5% to 12% recorded once. V is TRBV15 and J is TRBJ1-1; maybe TRBD1 (6 bases). The TCR originated in a female donor with ankylosing spondylitis or in good health (not recorded which). The source material was blood, either unsorted or a sorted T cell fraction (not recorded which). CDR3 sequence (DNA): TGTGCCACCAGCAGAGATTCAGGGGTCACTGAAGCTTTCTTT. The encoded protein is CATSRDSGVTEAFF.